Presented here are 25 T cell receptor beta chains from one specimen sequenced in a study of blood T cell repertoires in COVID-19. The data were produced by immunoSEQ multiplex PCR, yet TCRdb's version contains in-frame clones alone and is incomplete. The sample shows some 300,000 clones, about 90% of them seen only once. The specimen was PBMCs or T cells enriched from blood (not recorded which). The receptors come from a woman aged 45-60 years who had been exposed to COVID-19.

The J gene is TRBJ2-2, the V gene TRBV28; tentatively, D is TRBD1 (6 bases). The CDR3 runs to 14 residues. In germline, CDR1 is MDHEN, CDR2 SYDVKM. The V and J ends lost 6 bases and 4 bases respectively, with 12 bases between them. CDR3 region: CASSKQGTTGELFF. The CDR3 DNA follows: TGTGCCAGCAGCAAACAGGGAACCACCGGGGAGCTGTTTTTT.

This clone was detected only once. The V call is TRBV5-5, the J call TRBJ1-2; maybe TRBD1 (6 bases). Trimming cost V 0 bases and J 14 bases, with 17 bases left between them. CDR1 SGHKS and CDR2 YYEKEE come from the germline V gene (reference sequence). There are 13 residues in the CDR3. The CDR3 spells CASSLAGTQRGTF. CDR3 nucleotides: TGTGCCAGCAGCTTGGCAGGGACACAAAGGGGGACCTTC.

This clone appeared once. The chain employs TRBV4-1 and TRBJ1-2; TRBD1 matches at 9 bases. CDR3 length equals 14 residues. The V and J ends lost 4 bases and 4 bases, in that order; junction bases with no gene match: 4. Per germline, CDR1 MGHRA and CDR2 YSYEKL. CDR3 sequence reads: CASSRTGEGYGYTF. In DNA, the CDR3 is TGCGCCAGCAGCCGGACAGGGGAGGGCTATGGCTACACCTTC.

The V call is TRBV7-6, the J call TRBJ2-1; D not resolved. CDR1 SGHVS and CDR2 FNYEAQ come from the germline V gene. Trimming took off 7 bases at V and 7 bases at J, with 17 bases between the two ends. The CDR3 spans 14 residues. The CDR3 here is CASTPLPFGNEQFF. DNA for the CDR3: TGTGCCAGCACCCCTTTACCCTTCGGGAATGAGCAGTTCTTC.

The rearrangement links TRBV13 to TRBJ2-7, with 7 bases fitting TRBD1. From germline, CDR1 is PRHDT and CDR2 FYEKMQ (reference sequence). The CDR3 runs 18 residues. With 3 bases clipped from V and 1 base from J, the junction kept 15 bases outside the gene matches. CDR3 loop: CASSFNFNRGRISYEQYF. DNA of the CDR3: TGTGCCAGCAGCTTTAACTTCAACAGGGGAAGGATATCCTACGAGCAGTACTTC. The entire variable domain, with the rest obtained from reference TRBV13 and TRBJ2-7, is as follows: AAGVIQSPRHLIKEKRETATLKCYPIPRHDTVYWYQQGPGQDPQFLISFYEKMQSDKGSIPDRFSAQQFSDYHSELNMSSLELGDSALYFCASSFNFNRGRISYEQYFGPGTRLTVT.

The chain employs TRBV7-2 and TRBJ2-7, with 7 bases identical to TRBD2. The CDR3 extends over 15 amino acids. Trimming cost V 7 bases and J 0 bases; bases outside gene matches: 9. Germline V gene data show CDR1 as SGHTA and CDR2 as FQGNSA. CDR3 nucleotide sequence: TGTGCCAGCAAAACCCGGGACTACCCCTCCTACGAGCAGTACTTC. As protein: CASKTRDYPSYEQYF.

The V and J genes are TRBV29-1 and TRBJ2-3, with 8 bases aligning to TRBD1. CDR1 and CDR2 from the germline V gene are SQVTM and ANQGSEA. The CDR3 has 14 residues. The V segment lost 0 bases and the J segment 5 bases; nucleotides outside the gene matches: 4. CDR3 region: CSVEEGRGLDTQYF. In DNA form, the CDR3 reads TGCAGCGTTGAAGAGGGCAGGGGGCTAGATACGCAGTATTTT.

This chain links TRBV24-1 with TRBJ2-1; D gene unclear. Germline V lookup: CDR1 KGHDR, CDR2 SFDVKD. CDR3 size: 13 residues. Trimming removed 5 bases from V and 9 bases from J, with 13 bases in between. The CDR3 DNA follows: TGTGCCACCAGTGTTTCGTCGTCTTTTGAGCAGTTCTTC. Translating it yields CATSVSSSFEQFF.

The gene calls are TRBV27 and TRBJ1-1, with a weak D call TRBD1 (6 bases). CDR3 length: 16 residues. Deletions cut 6 bases from V and 2 bases from J, with 19 bases between. CDR1 and CDR2 (germline): MNHEY, SMNVEV (reference sequence). In nucleotides, the CDR3 is TGTGCCAGCAGGCGGGGGGGCGGACAGATTAACACTGAAGCTTTCTTT. Protein product: CASRRGGGQINTEAFF.

V gene TRBV19 combines with J gene TRBJ2-3; 10 nucleotides align to TRBD1. Germline V gene lookup returns CDR1 LNHDA and CDR2 SQIVND (reference sequence). V gave up 5 bases and J gave up 6 bases; unmatched junction bases: 5. CDR3 length: 14 residues. CDR3 coding DNA: TGTGCCAGTAGTTCGGACAGGGGGTCCGATACGCAGTATTTT. Translation gives CASSSDRGSDTQYF.

The V call is TRBV19, the J call TRBJ2-5; 7 bases map to TRBD1. Per germline, CDR1 LNHDA and CDR2 SQIVND (reference sequence). V trimming: 3 bases; J trimming: 5 bases; junction bases outside the gene matches: 6. There are 14 residues in the CDR3. CDR3 loop: CASSIEGAGETQYF. CDR3 in DNA: TGTGCCAGTAGTATTGAGGGGGCCGGGGAGACCCAGTACTTC. The full variable domain, with the rest looked up from reference TRBV19 and TRBJ2-5, is DGGITQSPKYLFRKEGQNVTLSCEQNLNHDAMYWYRQDPGQGLRLIYYSQIVNDFQKGDIAEGYSVSREKKESFPLTVTSAQKNPTAFYLCASSIEGAGETQYFGPGTRLLVL.

V gene TRBV7-9 combines with J gene TRBJ2-3; the match to TRBD1 covers 9 bases. Trimming cost V 4 bases and J 1 base; bases outside gene matches: 3. The CDR3 is made up of 15 amino acids. Germline CDR1 SEHNR, CDR2 FQNEAQ (reference sequence). Here the CDR3 reads CASSSGQGRTDTQYF. The CDR3 region has the DNA TGTGCCAGCAGCTCGGGACAGGGTCGCACAGATACGCAGTATTTT.

The chain joins TRBV11-2 to TRBJ2-5; TRBD2 is a possible D gene (7 bases). The CDR3 covers 15 residues. V dropped 0 bases and J dropped 4 bases, with 12 bases sitting between them. Germline V gives CDR1 SGHAT, CDR2 FQNNGV. CDR3 coding DNA: TGTGCCAGCAGCTTAGAAGGGGGGGCCGCAGAGACCCAGTACTTC. Its translation: CASSLEGGAAETQYF.

The chain uses TRBV15 and TRBJ1-1; TRBD1 might be the D (6 bases). Germline lookup yields CDR1 LNHNV and CDR2 YYDKDF (reference sequence). Trimming stripped 4 bases from V and 4 bases from J, with 16 bases between. This CDR3 has 15 amino acids. This chain's CDR3 is CATSIDRRRGTEAFF. CDR3 nucleotide sequence: TGTGCCACCAGCATCGACAGGCGAAGGGGCACTGAAGCTTTCTTT.

CDR3 residues: CASSFGTQETQYF. For the CDR3, the DNA is TGTGCCAGCAGTTTTGGGACACAAGAGACCCAGTACTTC. The chain combines TRBV6-5 with TRBJ2-5, with a possible D match to TRBD1 (6 bases). Germline V CDR1 and CDR2: MNHEY, SVGAGI. CDR3 length: 13 amino acids. The ends were cut back, 4 bases at V and 2 bases at J, with 8 bases in the middle.

The chain carries TRBV5-1 and TRBJ2-5, with D perhaps TRBD2 (5 bases). The CDR3 runs 13 residues. The ends were cut back, 4 bases at V and 5 bases at J, with 12 bases in the middle. Looked up from germline, CDR1 is SGHRS and CDR2 is YFSETQ. CDR3 coding DNA: TGCGCCAGCAGCAGGAATAGGGAGGAGACCCAGTACTTC. This encodes CASSRNREETQYF.

This rearrangement joins TRBV5-1 to TRBJ2-3, with TRBD2 matching over 8 bases. The CDR3 contains 17 residues. V was clipped by 4 bases and J by 4 bases; unmatched bases: 14. The germline CDR1 and CDR2 sequences are SGHRS and YFSETQ. CDR3 DNA sequence: TGCGCCAGCAGCCCCGCCGTTCGGACTAGCAGGTCAGATACGCAGTATTTT. Its translation: CASSPAVRTSRSDTQYF.

The V and J genes are TRBV5-1 and TRBJ1-3, with 9 bases fitting TRBD1. Germline CDR1 is SGHRS and CDR2 is YFSETQ. J lost 2 bases, V lost 3 bases, and 3 bases had no gene match. The CDR3 runs 15 residues. CDR3 sequence (DNA): TGCGCCAGCAGCTCGGGACAGGGCCCTGGAAACACCATATATTTT. Its translation: CASSSGQGPGNTIYF.

The V gene is TRBV4-2, the J gene TRBJ2-3, with TRBD1 identical over 7 bases. The germline V gene has CDR1 LGHNA and CDR2 YNFKEQ. The CDR3 has 15 amino acids. With 7 bases clipped from V and 0 bases from J, the junction kept 7 bases outside the gene matches. The CDR3, as DNA: TGTGCCAGCACGCCACAGGGGAAGAGCACAGATACGCAGTATTTT. Translation: CASTPQGKSTDTQYF.

The rearrangement uses TRBV7-9 and TRBJ2-6; 7 bases map to TRBD1. CDR3 length: 16 amino acids. The V gene end was trimmed by 6 bases and the J gene end by 2 bases; junction bases not matched to a gene: 7. Germline V CDR1 and CDR2: SEHNR, FQNEAQ (reference sequence). The CDR3 sequence is CASSLADRPGANVLTF. DNA for the CDR3: TGTGCCAGCAGTCTTGCGGACAGGCCTGGGGCCAACGTCCTGACTTTC.

This chain links TRBV7-2 with TRBJ2-7; no reliable D call. Germline-derived CDR1 and CDR2 are SGHTA and FQGNSA. This CDR3 contains 11 residues. Trimming cost V 7 bases and J 3 bases, with 7 bases left between them. The CDR3 region is CASTPSYEQYF. DNA for the CDR3: TGTGCCAGCACCCCGAGCTACGAGCAGTACTTC.

This chain links TRBV9 with TRBJ2-7; the match to TRBD2 covers 8 bases. Germline CDR1 and CDR2: SGDLS and YYNGEE. The V gene end was trimmed by 0 bases and the J gene end by 6 bases; junction bases not matched to a gene: 8. The CDR3 has 15 residues. The CDR3 nucleotides read TGTGCCAGCAGCGTAGACAGCTGGGCGGGGGGCGAGCAGTACTTC. This encodes CASSVDSWAGGEQYF. The whole variable domain, remainder taken from reference TRBV9 and TRBJ2-7, is DSGVTQTPKHLITATGQRVTLRCSPRSGDLSVYWYQQSLDQGLQFLIQYYNGEERAKGNILERFSAQQFPDLHSELNLSSLELGDSALYFCASSVDSWAGGEQYFGPGTRLTVT.

The V call is TRBV30, the J call TRBJ1-5; TRBD1 matches at 7 bases. Germline V gives CDR1 GTSNPN, CDR2 SVGIG (reference sequence). V lost 0 bases, J lost 5 bases, and 4 bases stayed unmatched. CDR3 length equals 14 residues. The CDR3 sequence is CAWSVLRGDQPQHF. The CDR3 DNA reads TGTGCCTGGAGTGTACTCAGGGGGGATCAGCCCCAGCATTTT.

The rearrangement joins TRBV15 to TRBJ1-1; D perhaps matches TRBD1 (6 bases). Deletions cut 0 bases from V and 3 bases from J, with 14 bases between. Germline assignment: CDR1 LNHNV and CDR2 YYDKDF (reference sequence). The CDR3 spans 16 residues. In DNA form, the CDR3 reads TGTGCCACCAGCAGAGATCGAGGGGGATCGGACACTGAAGCTTTCTTT. It codes for CATSRDRGGSDTEAFF.

V usage is TRBV25-1 and J usage is TRBJ1-2, with 12 bases lining up with TRBD1. Germline V gene sequence: CDR1 MGHDK, CDR2 SYGVNS. The ends lost 3 bases at V and 6 bases at J; junction bases unmatched: 5. This CDR3 contains 15 residues. CDR3 protein: CASSDWDRGRDGYTF. CDR3 sequence (DNA): TGTGCCAGCAGTGACTGGGACAGGGGGCGAGATGGCTACACCTTC.